The source of this TCR beta chain is a study of T-cell memory formation after mild COVID-19 (TCRdb year 2021). Turning to the overall study: TCR sequence clusters from the two donors were largely donor specific. The cohort was made up of two young adult volunteers, one female and one male, who were previously healthy. T-cell clones expanding and contracting after mild COVID-19 in a couple of donors were tracked by longitudinal TCRalpha and TCRbeta repertoire sequencing. Beyond this particular receptor, the publication reports: The study covered only a couple of mild cases, and larger cohorts including severe cases with pre-infection samples were considered necessary. Contracting CD4+ clones were located mainly in the CM and EM memory subsets, whereas CD8+ clones were found to be enriched in EMRA. Some responding clones were detected in pre-infection memory, which suggested that pre-existing cross-reactive memory T cells had joined the SARS-CoV-2 response. Clones that contracted from day 15 to 85 showed balanced CD4/CD8 phenotypes, whereas a second wave of clones that expanded from day 15 to 37 leaned towards CD4+. SARS-CoV-2 specificity of the second-wave clones peaking on day 37 was not confirmed.

For this clonotype: Its target antigen remains unknown. The input lacks base qualities; no much larger clone sits a single base away.

Ficoll-Paque density gradient centrifugation was used to isolate PBMCs. TCRdb records Illumina NovaSeq 6000 as the sequencer. TCRalpha and TCRbeta cDNA libraries were constructed by 5'RACE with constant-segment primers, with sample barcodes and unique molecular identifiers being introduced. Trizol reagent was used to extract RNA from every sample. Amplification of the libraries took two PCR steps, and the second step added a second sample barcode plus Illumina TruSeq adapters. Sequencing of the libraries was done on an Illumina NovaSeq, producing 2 x 150 bp paired-end reads. The authors processed their data as follows. The reads were demultiplexed and collapsed into UMI-guided consensus sequences using migec v1.2.7. Using mixcr v2.1.11, UMI consensuses were aligned to TRA and TRB V and J templates and then assembled into clonotypes. Expanded or contracted clonotypes were those called significant by both edgeR and NoisET, with noise models trained on biological replicates. edgeR calls used a false discovery rate-adjusted p below 0.01 and a log2 fold-change threshold of 1. PCA with hierarchical clustering of max-normalized trajectories of the 1000 most abundant clonotypes was used as exploratory dynamics analysis. Separately sequenced CD4+ and CD8+ repertoires were used to assign the CD4 or CD8 phenotype of responding clones. TCRdb reworked the public reads: Q25 trimming with fastp, MiXCR clone assembly, productive beta chains retained. Rows are combined by CDR3 protein, so each entry shows the most common genes and DNA. In this record, the V and J calls reflect TCRdb's handling and not the investigators' own analysis. The sample table holds about 240,000 distinct CDR3 sequences, of which over 8.5% were seen once. Approximately 20% of the sample is held by the ten biggest clonotypes.

Looking up the germline V gene (reference sequence) yields CDR1 DFQATT and CDR2 SNEGSKA. The CDR3 holds 13 amino acids from the cysteine to the phenylalanine. The CDR3 DNA has 39 bases and is translated from base 1. V and J are truncated by 4 bases and 7 bases respectively, leaving an intervening sequence of 16 bases. The source of this sequence is a man aged 18-30 years who had mild COVID-19 (a few samples of this study predate the infection). The sample titles of this study are shuffled in the database, so cell type and time point are left out; the donor was told from shared clones. This sequence uses TRBV20-1 and TRBJ1-2, with the D gene call left open. Source material: PBMCs or a T cell subset sorted from them (not recorded which). For the CDR3, the sequence is CSAIAPSPGGYTF. The nucleotides read TGCAGTGCTATTGCGCCGTCCCCGGGTGGCTACACCTTC.